This T cell receptor beta chain was observed in a study of cytomegalovirus exposure and HLA in healthy donors (dated by TCRdb to about 2017). At the level of the whole study: According to an earlier analysis of 550 to 750 of the donors, 150 million to 200 million T cells yielded 117 million unique TCR beta sequences and approximately 280 Gb of sequence data. In an earlier analysis of about 590 of the donors, high-throughput TCR beta sequencing was used to judge whether each TCR beta V gene segment behaved as functional or pseudogenic. The study combined high-throughput TCR immunosequencing, statistical association of individual TCRs with disease status, and machine learning to predict cytomegalovirus infection status. All discovery cohort repertoires had been generated on a single sequencing platform. Across approximately 420 genotyped donors of the cohort, an average of roughly 250,000 unique TCR beta nucleotide sequences per donor were sequenced, and roughly 17% of those sequences were non-productive. Rather than drawing on any new phenotypic data, the later analysis identified candidate immune exposures from TCR beta sequences and the way those sequences occurred across donors. A later genetic analysis took genome-wide SNP genotypes for about three fifths of the 666 donors and used that subset as a discovery cohort. A separate validation cohort of roughly 130 different subjects was used in addition to the roughly 620-subject first cohort. Because of strong linkage in the cohort, five DR-DQ haplotypes were treated as single units for association and clustering. A later analysis re-analyzed previously published TCR beta repertoires from 650 to 800 donors and added high-resolution HLA genotyping to study TCR occurrence patterns. The number of typed donors differed by locus: about 629-640 for A, B, C, DRB1 and DQB1; about 520 for DQA1; 600 to 610 for DPA1; and 400 to 480 for DPB1. An early release that covered approximately 600 HLA-typed donors contained 250 to 350 gigabases of sequencing data and 80 million or so unique TCR sequences. Alongside the repertoire data, information on donor age, sex, ethnicity and CMV serostatus was compiled. HLA typing covered class I and class II loci at four-digit resolution. Of the approximately 370 genotyped donors, approximately 80% were placed in the genetic ancestry cluster associated with self-reported Caucasian donors. The study was designed to test whether signatures of past pathogen exposure could be identified by cataloging public T cell receptors. The T cell repertoires of roughly 660 subjects were profiled by immunosequencing and related to cytomegalovirus serostatus. Overall study outcomes, separate from this receptor: A total of 150 or so TCR beta chains were listed by the study as associated with cytomegalovirus. Compared with equally common non-associated chains, HLA-associated TCR beta chains in a later analysis were more clonally expanded and had lower generation probabilities. A cluster of highly shared sequence variants was judged likely to be a technical artifact of the sequencing pipeline. The classifier was reported to diagnose cytomegalovirus status with high specificity and sensitivity in both the original cohort and the validation cohort. Because some donors lacked HLA typing at each locus, the association tests relied only on the typed subset. Correlated functional status among segregating V segments might be attributable to linkage disequilibrium, but an unknown experimental factor could not be ruled out. The cohort was sequenced for TCR beta chains only, and without alpha or paired-chain data the features that could be detected were limited. In a later genetic analysis, fewer N-insertions in productive TCRs were reported among donors in an Asian-associated ancestry cluster than the roughly 670-donor mean. About 15 rarely observed V segments, including chromosome 9 orphons, were excluded from the earlier analysis of a few hundred of the donors because counts were too low. Specific HLA alleles were associated with 16,951 TCR beta sequences at a false discovery rate of 0.05 in a later analysis. Presence/absence analyses assumed roughly uniform sequencing depth across donors, an assumption that may not hold. According to a later analysis, most CMV-associated TCR beta chains appeared to be HLA-restricted, and the HLA associations seemed to be driven largely by CMV exposure. A further reported finding was that TCR beta sequences accurately predicted the HLA-A and HLA-B alleles for most subjects in the first cohort. Some IMGT-functional V segments, including TRBV6-2 and TRBV6-3, could not be distinguished by the 87-base-pair reads and were therefore excluded. CMV serostatus was the only immune exposure information available for the cohort. Most TCR sequences were observed very rarely across donors, whereas some public TCRs were present in many individuals. According to the authors, the approach could potentially be generalized to other disease states and immunological phenotypes. Several of the top co-occurrence clusters appeared to be linked to parvovirus B19, influenza, CMV and Epstein-Barr virus, according to a later analysis. An association between a missense DCLRE1C variant and V-gene and J-gene trimming of TCR beta chains was found in a later genetic analysis and replicated in an independent cohort. In an earlier analysis of around 500 of the donors, most TCR beta V segments appeared in productive rearrangements about 87% or about 30% of the time, broadly matching IMGT annotations. When HLA alleles, especially DR and DQ, strongly co-occurred, attributing TCR associations to individual alleles was difficult. A few of the identified cytomegalovirus-associated TCR beta chains were confirmed in vitro to be specific for cytomegalovirus antigens. A later analysis found that TCR association rates varied across HLA loci, with DRB1 alleles showing the most associated TCRs and HLA-C alleles the fewest.

In total, 500 to 700 healthy bone marrow donors made up the cohort. All cohort members were sampled while nominally healthy, although unrecorded immune exposures were likely present. The donor was CMV seronegative and was included in the group of over 300 seronegative cohort members. A peripheral blood sample was provided by each donor, and peripheral blood mononuclear cells were used for TCR beta sequencing. Genomic DNA was extracted from the blood cell samples with the Qiagen DNeasy Blood Extraction Kit. A remark on this clone: What this receptor recognizes is not known. Per-base quality was not reported, and no clone a single base away is much larger than it.

Library method: the immunoSEQ multiplex PCR assay. The multiplex PCR relied on a mix of 60 forward primers for TCR Vbeta segments and 13 reverse primers for TCR Jbeta segments. The CDR3 region of rearranged TCR beta genes was amplified from genomic DNA by a multiplex PCR assay. Amplified TCR beta libraries were sequenced as 87-base-pair reads on the Illumina HiSeq System. The source study handled its data this way. A later analysis tallied 75 million to 85 million unique TCR beta chains across the 666 repertoires, and approximately 12 million of those chains were shared by two or more donors. A nearest-neighbor algorithm error-corrected the raw reads and collapsed the reads into unique sequences, merging closely related sequences to remove PCR and sequencing errors. V, D and J gene segments were assigned by aligning CDR3 sequences to IMGT reference sequences. Each retained sequence needed at least a six-nucleotide match to both a V gene segment and a J gene segment. Rearrangements were classified as productive when the CDR3 lacked stop codons and remained in frame with V and J, and all other rearrangements were classified as non-productive. Following IMGT convention, CDR3 was defined as the stretch from the second conserved V-encoded cysteine up to the conserved J-encoded phenylalanine. In an earlier analysis of roughly 610 of the donors, sequences lacking an unambiguous match to a single V gene segment were excluded. An earlier analysis of 500 to 600 of the donors classified V segments as functional when productive rearrangements were above 56.7% and as segregating when the standard deviation between donors was above 5%. A statistical classification framework was built to diagnose cytomegalovirus status from the catalog of TCR beta chain sequences. V and J gene assignment, in a later analysis, came from comparing TCR nucleotide sequences with IMGT/GENE-DB human TR gene sequences. The TCRdist pipeline was used in a later analysis to assign CDR3 sequences and most-parsimonious VDJ recombination scenarios. In a later analysis, every TCR beta chain was defined by the combination of its CDR3 amino acid sequence and its V-gene family, and reads without a unique V-gene family were dropped. As a way to deal with suspected cross-contamination and a sequencing artifact, a later analysis dropped 450 to 600 nucleotide sequences that were highly shared and had low generation probability. In a later analysis, a clonal expansion index was calculated for each public chain from normalized within-repertoire ranks of inferred template counts. Generation probabilities in a later analysis came from a VDJ recombination model fitted to out-of-frame rearrangements, and those results were checked against IGoR. In a later analysis, TCR-TCR, TCR-HLA and TCR-CMV co-occurrence was scored with hypergeometric tests, and a repertoire-size bias correction was applied to TCR pairs. To estimate false discovery rates, a later analysis permuted the HLA or CMV assignments 20 times. In a later analysis, co-occurring TCRs were grouped using DBSCAN, and TCRdist sequence similarity was added for clustering within HLA-allele-positive subsets. Repertoires with fewer than 30,000 or more than 120,000 public chains, plus five repertoires with anomalous nucleotide sharing, were excluded from co-occurrence clustering. Entries here come from immuneACCESS through TCRdb and include only in-frame sequences with V and J called. Some clones fail to appear in such tables; in the studies checked, an unresolved V gene covers under half of the shortfall, and the cause of the remainder is unknown. V and J calls and clone size follow that table, whereas D and trimming were derived from the DNA. The sample records about 170,000 clones, 85% of which are singletons. The leading ten clones occupy 1% of the sample.

Counted from cysteine to phenylalanine, this CDR3 has 13 amino acids. The DNA shown is the 39-base CDR3, in frame from base 1. According to the germline V gene (reference sequence), CDR1 reads MNHEY and CDR2 reads SMNVEV. The junction carries 10 bases between V and J, which are trimmed by 2 bases and 8 bases respectively. This clonotype was obtained from a boy under 10 years old in good health and CMV-seronegative. The sample was PBMCs. The V and J genes are TRBV27 and TRBJ2-1, and TRBD1 may be the D gene, going by 5 matching bases. The encoded CDR3 is CASSLPWGYEQFF. The DNA sequence is TGTGCCAGCAGTTTACCTTGGGGCTATGAGCAGTTCTTC.